This TCR beta chain derives from a study of blood T cell repertoires in COVID-19. At the level of the study: Italy, Spain and the United States were the sources of the convalescent and acute COVID-19 samples. In each case, the material was cDNA or gDNA derived from T cells, B-cell-depleted T cells, or PBMCs.

V was pared by 0 bases and J by 3 bases, with 10 bases between. The CDR3 runs 15 residues. Germline CDR1 is SGHAT and CDR2 is FQNNGV. In the authors' methods: How many nucleated cells were present was estimated from reference gene primer amplification. Some clones are missing from TCRdb's copy, which holds only in-frame ones; the method was immunoSEQ multiplex PCR. The V and J calls and the clone size are those of that table, but D and trimming were determined from the DNA. The sample lists about 170,000 clones; approximately 87% were seen once. Sequencing was performed on peripheral blood. This clonotype was obtained from a man aged 18 to 29 with active or convalescent COVID-19. V gene TRBV11-2 combines with J gene TRBJ2-3, with a tentative D call TRBD2 (6 bases). CDR3 protein: CASSLDWGVTDTQYF. DNA of the CDR3: TGTGCCAGCAGCTTAGATTGGGGGGTGACAGATACGCAGTATTTT.